The text below deals with one T cell receptor (beta chain). Roughly 10 milliliters of peripheral blood were drawn from each donor. Researchers report isolating at least 6 million PBMCs per sample. The CDR3 sequence is 22 residues long. Unmatched junction bases numbered 20, after V lost 4 bases and J lost 0 bases. Germline CDR1 is SGHDN and CDR2 is FVKESK. The data stem from a study of blood T cells in healthy people across ages. Next came a second PCR, run for about 6 to 11 cycles, which used a sample-barcoded 5' primer along with a J-beta primer mix. Every sample gave at least 2.5 million paired-end reads containing CDR3. TCRdb re-called the 5' RACE reads with MiXCR, one entry per CDR3 protein. The sample has over 600,000 distinct CDR3 sequences; around 50% are singletons.

Sequenced sample: blood. This receptor was obtained from a man between 40 and 49 years old in good health. The chain recombines TRBV14 with TRBJ2-2, with 10 bases identical to TRBD2. In DNA, the CDR3 is TGTGCCAGCAGCCGAGGGCTTGATGGACAACTAGCGGGGTATGCGAACACCGGGGAGCTGTTTTTT. Translation: CASSRGLDGQLAGYANTGELFF. The whole variable domain, remainder taken from reference TRBV14 and TRBJ2-2, is EAGVTQFPSHSVIEKGQTVTLRCDPISGHDNLYWYRRVMGKEIKFLLHFVKESKQDESGMPNNRFLAERTGGTYSTLKVQPAELEDSGVYFCASSRGLDGQLAGYANTGELFFGEGSRLTVL.